This T cell receptor beta chain is from a study of blood T cell repertoires in COVID-19. A few counts support this clone. The germline V gene has CDR1 GTSNPN and CDR2 SVGIG (reference sequence). The CDR3 runs to 12 residues. Trimming took 2 bases from V and 5 from J, leaving 10 bases between them. Using immunoSEQ multiplex PCR, the repertoire was profiled, and TCRdb retains in-frame clones only, with some absent. The sample records about 100,000 clones, around 88% being singletons. This chain connects TRBV30 to TRBJ2-7; possibly TRBD1 for D (5 bases). Sequencing used peripheral blood. The TCR originated in a man aged 50-60 years with active or convalescent COVID-19. DNA for the CDR3: TGTGCCTGGAGTCTTCAGGGCCACGAGCAGTACTTC. Translated, it gives CAWSLQGHEQYF.